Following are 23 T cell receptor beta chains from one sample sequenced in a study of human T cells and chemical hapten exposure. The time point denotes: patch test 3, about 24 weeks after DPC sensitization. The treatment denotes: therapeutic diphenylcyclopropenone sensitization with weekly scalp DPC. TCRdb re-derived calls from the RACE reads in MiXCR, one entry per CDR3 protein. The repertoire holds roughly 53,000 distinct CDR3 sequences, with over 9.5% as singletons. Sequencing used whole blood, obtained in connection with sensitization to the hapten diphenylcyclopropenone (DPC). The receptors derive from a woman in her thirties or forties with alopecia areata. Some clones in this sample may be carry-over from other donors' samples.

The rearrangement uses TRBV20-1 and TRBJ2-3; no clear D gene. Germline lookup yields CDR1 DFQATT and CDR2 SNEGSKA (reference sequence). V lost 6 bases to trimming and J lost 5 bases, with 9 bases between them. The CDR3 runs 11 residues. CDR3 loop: CSALFGDTQYF. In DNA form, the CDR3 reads TGCAGTGCGTTATTTGGAGATACGCAGTATTTT.

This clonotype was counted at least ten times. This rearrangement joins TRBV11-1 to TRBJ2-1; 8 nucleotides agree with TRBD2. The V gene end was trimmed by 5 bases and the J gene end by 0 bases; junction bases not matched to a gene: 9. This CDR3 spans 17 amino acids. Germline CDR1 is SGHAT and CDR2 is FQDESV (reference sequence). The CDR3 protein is CASSGRGGESSYNEQFF. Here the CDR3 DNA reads TGTGCCAGCAGCGGACGGGGGGGCGAAAGCTCCTACAATGAGCAGTTCTTC.

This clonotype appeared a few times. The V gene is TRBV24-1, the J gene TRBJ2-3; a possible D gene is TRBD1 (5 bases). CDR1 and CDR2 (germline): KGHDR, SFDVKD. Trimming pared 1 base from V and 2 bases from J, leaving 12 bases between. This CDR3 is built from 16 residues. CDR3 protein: CATSDFEDRSTDTQYF. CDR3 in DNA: TGTGCCACCAGTGATTTCGAAGACAGATCCACAGATACGCAGTATTTT.

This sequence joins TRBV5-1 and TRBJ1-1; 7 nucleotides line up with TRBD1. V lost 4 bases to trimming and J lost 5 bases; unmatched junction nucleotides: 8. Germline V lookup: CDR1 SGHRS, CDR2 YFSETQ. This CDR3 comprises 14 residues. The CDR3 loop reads CASSRDSTETEAFF. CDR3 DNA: TGCGCCAGCAGCCGGGACAGTACGGAAACTGAAGCTTTCTTT.

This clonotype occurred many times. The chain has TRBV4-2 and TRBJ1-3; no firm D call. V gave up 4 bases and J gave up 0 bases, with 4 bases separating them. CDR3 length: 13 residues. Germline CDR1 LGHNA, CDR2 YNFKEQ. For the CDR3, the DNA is TGTGCCAGCAGCCCCACCTCTGGAAACACCATATATTTT. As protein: CASSPTSGNTIYF.

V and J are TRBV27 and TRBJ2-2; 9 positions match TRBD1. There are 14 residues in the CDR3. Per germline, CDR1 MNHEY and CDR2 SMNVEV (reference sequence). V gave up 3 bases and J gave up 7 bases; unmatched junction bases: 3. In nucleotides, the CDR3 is TGTGCCAGCAGTTTGGGACAGGGAATCGGGGAGCTGTTTTTT. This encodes CASSLGQGIGELFF.

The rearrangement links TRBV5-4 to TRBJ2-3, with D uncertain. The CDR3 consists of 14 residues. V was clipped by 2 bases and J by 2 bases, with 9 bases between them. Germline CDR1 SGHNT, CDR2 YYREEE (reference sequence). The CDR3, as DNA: TGTGCCAGCAGCTTAGGAAAACTCACAGATACGCAGTATTTT. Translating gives CASSLGKLTDTQYF.

The CDR3 bases are TGTGCCTGGACCCGACAGTTTAATGAAAAACTGTTTTTT. This encodes CAWTRQFNEKLFF. This sequence joins TRBV30 and TRBJ1-4; tentative D call: TRBD1 (5 bases). Germline CDR1 and CDR2: GTSNPN and SVGIG (reference sequence). The CDR3 consists of 13 residues. V was cut by 4 bases and J by 4 bases, with 10 bases left in between. The whole variable domain, remainder taken from reference TRBV30 and TRBJ1-4, is SQTIHQWPATLVQPVGSPLSLECTVEGTSNPNLYWYRQAAGRGLQLLFYSVGIGQISSEVPQNLSASRPQDRQFILSSKKLLLSDSGFYLCAWTRQFNEKLFFGSGTQLSVL.

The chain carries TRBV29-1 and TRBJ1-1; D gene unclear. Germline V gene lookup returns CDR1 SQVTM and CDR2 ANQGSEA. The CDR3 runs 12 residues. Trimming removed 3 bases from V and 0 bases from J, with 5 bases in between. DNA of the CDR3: TGCAGCGTTGATAACCTGAACACTGAAGCTTTCTTT. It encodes CSVDNLNTEAFF.

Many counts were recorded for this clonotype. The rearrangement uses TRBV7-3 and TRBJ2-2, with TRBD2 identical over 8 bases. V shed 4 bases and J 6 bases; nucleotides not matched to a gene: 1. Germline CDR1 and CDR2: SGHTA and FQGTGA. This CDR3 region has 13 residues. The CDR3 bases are TGTGCCAGCAGCTCGACTAGCGCCGGGGAGCTGTTTTTT. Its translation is CASSSTSAGELFF.

This CDR3 reads CASSPGFSGGQQFF. The CDR3 region has the DNA TGTGCCAGCAGCCCCGGGTTTAGCGGGGGTCAGCAGTTCTTC. The V gene is TRBV7-3, the J gene TRBJ2-1; 9 nucleotides line up with TRBD2. This CDR3 has 14 amino acids. V lost 5 bases, J lost 11 bases, and 10 bases stayed unmatched. The germline CDR1 and CDR2 sequences are SGHTA and FQGTGA.

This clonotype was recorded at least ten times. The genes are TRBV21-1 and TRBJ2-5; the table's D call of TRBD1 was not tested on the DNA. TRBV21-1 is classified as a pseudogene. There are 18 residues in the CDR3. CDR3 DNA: TGTGCCAGCAGCCTTCGGGGTCGGGCAGGGGCGAAGATGGAGACCCAGTACTTC. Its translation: CASSLRGRAGAKMETQYF.

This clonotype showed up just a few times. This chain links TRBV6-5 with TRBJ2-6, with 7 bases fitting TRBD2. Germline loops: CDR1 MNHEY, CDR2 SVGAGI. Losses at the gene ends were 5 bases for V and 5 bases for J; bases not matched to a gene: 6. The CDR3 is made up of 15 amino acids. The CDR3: CASSPGGNRANVLTF. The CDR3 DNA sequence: TGTGCCAGCAGTCCCGGGGGGAACCGGGCCAACGTCCTGACTTTC.

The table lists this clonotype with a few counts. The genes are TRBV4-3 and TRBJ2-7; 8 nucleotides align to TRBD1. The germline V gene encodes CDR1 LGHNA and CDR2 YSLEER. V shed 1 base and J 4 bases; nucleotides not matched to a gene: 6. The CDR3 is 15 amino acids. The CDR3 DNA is TGCGCCAGCAGCCAAGCAAGCCAGGGGGCATACGAGCAGTACTTC. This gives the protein CASSQASQGAYEQYF.

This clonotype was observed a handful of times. The CDR3 coding sequence is TGTGCCAGCAGCTCCGGACTTTCCGAGCAGTACTTC. Translation gives CASSSGLSEQYF. The J gene is TRBJ2-7, the V gene TRBV11-3; weak D call: TRBD2 (5 bases). This CDR3 region has 12 residues. Trimming shortened V by 4 bases and J by 6 bases, and 10 bases separated the two germline ends. Germline V gene lookup returns CDR1 SGHNT and CDR2 YENEEA. Complete variable domain (other parts from reference TRBV11-3 and TRBJ2-7): EAGVVQSPRYKIIEKKQPVAFWCNPISGHNTLYWYLQNLGQGPELLIRYENEEAVDDSQLPKDRFSAERLKGVDSTLKIQPAELGDSAVYLCASSSGLSEQYFGPGTRLTVT.

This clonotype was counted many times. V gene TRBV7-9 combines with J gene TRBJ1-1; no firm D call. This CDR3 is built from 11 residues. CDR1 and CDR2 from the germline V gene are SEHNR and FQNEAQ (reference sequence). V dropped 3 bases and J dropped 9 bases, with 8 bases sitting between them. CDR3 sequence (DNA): TGTGCCAGCAGCTTTTCCGGGAAAGCTTTCTTT. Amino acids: CASSFSGKAFF. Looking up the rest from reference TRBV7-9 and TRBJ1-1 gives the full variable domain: DTGVSQNPRHKITKRGQNVTFRCDPISEHNRLYWYRQTLGQGPEFLTYFQNEAQLEKSRLLSDRFSAERPKGSFSTLEIQRTEQGDSAMYLCASSFSGKAFFGQGTRLTVV.

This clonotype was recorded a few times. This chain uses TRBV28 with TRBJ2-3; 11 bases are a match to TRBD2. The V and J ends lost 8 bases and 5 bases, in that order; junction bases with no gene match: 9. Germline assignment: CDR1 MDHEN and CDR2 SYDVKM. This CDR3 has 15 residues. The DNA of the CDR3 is TGTGCCAGCCGAGTAGCGGGGGGGTTAGGAGATACGCAGTATTTT. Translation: CASRVAGGLGDTQYF.

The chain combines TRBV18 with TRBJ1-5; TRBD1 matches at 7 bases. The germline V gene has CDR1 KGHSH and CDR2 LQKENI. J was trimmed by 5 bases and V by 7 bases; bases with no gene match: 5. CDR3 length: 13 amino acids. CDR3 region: CASLDRADQPQHF. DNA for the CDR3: TGTGCCAGCTTAGACAGGGCGGATCAGCCCCAGCATTTT.

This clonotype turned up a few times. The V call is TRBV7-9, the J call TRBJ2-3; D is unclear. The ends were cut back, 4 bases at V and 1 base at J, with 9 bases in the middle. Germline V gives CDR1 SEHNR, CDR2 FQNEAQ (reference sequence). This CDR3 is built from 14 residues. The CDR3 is CASSSAAGTDTQYF. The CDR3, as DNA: TGTGCCAGCAGCTCCGCGGCAGGCACAGATACGCAGTATTTT.

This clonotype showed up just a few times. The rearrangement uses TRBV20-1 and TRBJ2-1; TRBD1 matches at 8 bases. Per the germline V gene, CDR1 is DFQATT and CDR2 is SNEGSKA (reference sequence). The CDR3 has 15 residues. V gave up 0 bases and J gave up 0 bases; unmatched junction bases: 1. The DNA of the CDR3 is TGCAGTGCTAGAGATCAGGGGGCCTCCTACAATGAGCAGTTCTTC. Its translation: CSARDQGASYNEQFF.

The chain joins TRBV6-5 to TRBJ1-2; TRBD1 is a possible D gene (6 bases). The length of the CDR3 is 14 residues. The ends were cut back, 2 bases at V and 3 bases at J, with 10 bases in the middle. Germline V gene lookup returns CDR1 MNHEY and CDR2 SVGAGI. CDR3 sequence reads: CASSYEAGDYGYTF. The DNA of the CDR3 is TGTGCCAGCAGTTACGAGGCAGGGGACTATGGCTACACCTTC.

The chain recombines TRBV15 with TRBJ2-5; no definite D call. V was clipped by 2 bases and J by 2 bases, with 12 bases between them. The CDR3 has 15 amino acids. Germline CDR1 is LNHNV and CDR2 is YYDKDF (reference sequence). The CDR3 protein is CATSRNGQVQETQYF. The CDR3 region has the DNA TGTGCCACCAGCAGAAATGGGCAGGTACAAGAGACCCAGTACTTC.

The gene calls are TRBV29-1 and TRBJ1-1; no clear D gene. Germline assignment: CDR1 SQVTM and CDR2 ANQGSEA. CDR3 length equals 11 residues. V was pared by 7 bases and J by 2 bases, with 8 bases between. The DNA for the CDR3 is TGCAGCGGGGTCGGAAACACTGAAGCTTTCTTT. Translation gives CSGVGNTEAFF.